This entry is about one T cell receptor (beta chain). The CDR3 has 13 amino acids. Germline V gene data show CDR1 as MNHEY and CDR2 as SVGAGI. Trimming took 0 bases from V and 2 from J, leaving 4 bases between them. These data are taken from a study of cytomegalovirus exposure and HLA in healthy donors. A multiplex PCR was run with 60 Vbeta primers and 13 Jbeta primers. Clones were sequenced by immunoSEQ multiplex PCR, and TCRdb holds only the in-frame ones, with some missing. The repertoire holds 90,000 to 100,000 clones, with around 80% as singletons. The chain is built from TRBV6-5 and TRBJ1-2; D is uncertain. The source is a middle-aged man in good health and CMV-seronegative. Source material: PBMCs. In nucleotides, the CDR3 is TGTGCCAGCAGTTACTCAGCAAACTATGGCTACACCTTC. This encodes CASSYSANYGYTF.